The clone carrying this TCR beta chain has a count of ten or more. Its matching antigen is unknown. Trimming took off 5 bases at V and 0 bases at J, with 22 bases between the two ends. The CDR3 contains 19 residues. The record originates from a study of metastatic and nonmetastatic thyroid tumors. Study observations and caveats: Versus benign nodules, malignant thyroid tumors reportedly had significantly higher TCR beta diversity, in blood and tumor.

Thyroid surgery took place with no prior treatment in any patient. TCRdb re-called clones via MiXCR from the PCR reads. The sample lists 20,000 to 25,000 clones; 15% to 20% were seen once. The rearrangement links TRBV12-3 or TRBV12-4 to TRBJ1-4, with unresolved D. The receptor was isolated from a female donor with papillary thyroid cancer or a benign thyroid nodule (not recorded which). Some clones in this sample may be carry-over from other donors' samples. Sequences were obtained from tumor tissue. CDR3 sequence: CASSPSWEGWRATNEKLFF. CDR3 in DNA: TGTGCCAGCAGTCCTTCCTGGGAAGGGTGGAGGGCAACTAATGAAAAACTGTTTTTT.